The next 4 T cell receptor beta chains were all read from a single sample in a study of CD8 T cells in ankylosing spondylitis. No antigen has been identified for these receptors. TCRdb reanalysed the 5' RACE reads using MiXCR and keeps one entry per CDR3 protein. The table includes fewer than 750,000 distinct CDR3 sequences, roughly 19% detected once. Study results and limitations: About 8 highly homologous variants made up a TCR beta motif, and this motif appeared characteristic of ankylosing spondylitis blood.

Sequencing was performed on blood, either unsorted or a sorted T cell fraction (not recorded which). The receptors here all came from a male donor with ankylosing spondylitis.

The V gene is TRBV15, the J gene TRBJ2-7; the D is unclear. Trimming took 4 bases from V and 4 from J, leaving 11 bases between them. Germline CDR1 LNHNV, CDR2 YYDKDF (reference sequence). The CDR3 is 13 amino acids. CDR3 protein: CATSIDRPYEQYF. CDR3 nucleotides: TGTGCCACCAGCATCGATAGGCCGTACGAGCAGTACTTC. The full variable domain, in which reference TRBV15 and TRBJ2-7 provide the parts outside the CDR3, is DAMVIQNPRYQVTQFGKPVTLSCSQTLNHNVMYWYQQKSSQAPKLLFHYYDKDFNNEADTPDNFQSRRPNTSFCFLDIRSPGLGDTAMYLCATSIDRPYEQYFGPGTRLTVT.

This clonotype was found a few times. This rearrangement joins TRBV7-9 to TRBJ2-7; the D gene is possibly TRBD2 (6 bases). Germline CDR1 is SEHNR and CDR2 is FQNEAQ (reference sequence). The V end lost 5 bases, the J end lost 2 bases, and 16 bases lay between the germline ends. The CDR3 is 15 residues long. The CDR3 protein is CASSPVTGSTYEQYF. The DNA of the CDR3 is TGTGCCAGCAGCCCGGTGACCGGGAGTACCTACGAGCAGTACTTC.

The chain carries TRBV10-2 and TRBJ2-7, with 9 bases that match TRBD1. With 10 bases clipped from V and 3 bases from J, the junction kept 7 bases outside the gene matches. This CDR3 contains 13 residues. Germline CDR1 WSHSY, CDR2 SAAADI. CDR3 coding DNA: TGCGCCACCTATCGACAGGGGGGCTACGAGCAGTACTTC. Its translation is CATYRQGGYEQYF.

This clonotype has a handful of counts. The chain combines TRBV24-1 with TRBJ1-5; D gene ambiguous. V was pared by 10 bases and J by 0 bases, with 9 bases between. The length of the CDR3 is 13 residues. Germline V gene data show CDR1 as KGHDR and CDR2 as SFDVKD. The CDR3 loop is CATGRDSNQPQHF. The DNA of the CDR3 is TGTGCCACGGGGAGAGATAGCAATCAGCCCCAGCATTTT.